This TCR beta chain was obtained from a study of read filtering for tumor transcriptome and immune sequencing (dated by TCRdb to the early 2020s). About the full investigation: Of the patients in the cohort, about 17 were male and roughly 13 were female, and their mean age was about 70 years, with a range of about 47 to 85. Per sample, about 4.05 to 11 million TCR-region mapped reads were obtained with IR-seq, compared with only about 80 to 1,400 with RNA-seq. One of the main goals was to work out a read-filtering strategy for immune repertoire data, in particular whether clonotypes backed by only a single read should be removed. Using the same bone marrow samples, the study ran both targeted immune repertoire sequencing and bulk whole-transcriptome sequencing and then compared the TCR repertoires from each method. Whole-transcriptome libraries were prepared with the TruSeq RNA Access Library Prep Kit after DNase treatment. By revised international staging, roughly 8 patients were R-ISS I, 16 were R-ISS II and more than five were R-ISS III. The investigation overall reported the following: The correlation between IR-seq and RNA-seq shared clonotype proportions was increased by removal of single-read clonotypes. Rather than purified T cells, the sorted CD138-negative fraction was a mixed bone marrow immune population. In IR-seq, single-read clonotypes were 80% to 90% of clonotypes but about 3.5% of total reads; in RNA-seq they were 70% to 75% of clonotypes and 35% to 55% of reads. Compared with RNA-seq, IR-seq captured clonotypes at much higher depth and more reliably, and a smaller IR-seq throughput was enough to identify most shared clonotypes.

This clonotype is medium-sized (0.01 to 0.1%) in its sample. The target of this receptor is not known. No much larger clone is present one base from it, and per-base qualities are unavailable. Every patient had bone marrow sampled at the time of active disease. Ficoll-Hypaque density gradient centrifugation was used to isolate the bone marrow mononuclear cells. Myeloma plasma cells were removed and CD138-negative cells were obtained by negative selection following labeling with CD138 magnetic microbeads on a MACS separator. The purity of the isolated cells was checked by flow cytometry with CD138 antibodies on an Attune NxT. TRIzol reagent was used to extract total RNA, and a NanoDrop spectrophotometer was used to quantify the extracted RNA. Paired RNA-seq and IR-seq were performed on each patient's CD138-negative bone marrow sample. The germline V gene supplies CDR1 MNHNS and CDR2 SASEGT. At the junction V is shortened by 7 bases and J by 0 bases, with 16 bases in between. The CDR3, from cysteine to phenylalanine, totals 16 residues. This entry keeps only the CDR3 DNA: 48 bases, framed from base 1.

TCR libraries were constructed from 350 to 400 ng RNA using the Immunoverse kit, and molecular barcoded adaptors covering alpha/delta and beta/gamma chains were employed. TCR library preparation was performed with the same RNA that was used for transcriptome sequencing. Sequencing of the TCR libraries was done on an Illumina HiSeq 4000 with 2 x 150 cycles. The paper's data handling went like this. With MiXCR, TCR reads were aligned to human V, D, J and C references and assembled into CDR3 clonotypes, with quality filtering and error correction included. The tcR package in R was used for analysis of clonotype counts and gene usage diversity. Raw mapping reads were checked after the RNA-seq reads had been mapped by STAR aligner version 2.5.3a onto the human GRCh37 genome. To test the effect of sequencing depth on detected clonotypes, IR-seq fastq files were randomly downsampled using Seqtk 1.3. The public reads were quality trimmed at Q25 with fastp and then assembled into clones with MiXCR by TCRdb, keeping productive beta chains. Rows matching on CDR3 protein sequence are summarized as one entry with the most common DNA and genes. For this entry, the V and J calls and clone size follow TCRdb and not the study's own pipeline. In all, the sample holds about 62,000 distinct CDR3 sequences, and approximately 19% of those were seen once. The ten top clones hold 11% of the sample.

This clonotype was obtained from a donor older than 35 with multiple myeloma. Here the chain combines TRBV6-1 and TRBJ2-1, with the D gene call left open. What was sequenced was a population of CD138-negative cells sorted from bone marrow. The cell subset or site label, read with the paper, signifies: bone marrow mononuclear cells depleted of CD138+ plasma/myeloma cells by negative magnetic selection. The CDR3 protein: CASTPRQLSSYNEQFF. The nucleotide sequence is given as TGTGCCAGCACTCCAAGGCAGCTAAGCTCCTACAATGAGCAGTTCTTC.